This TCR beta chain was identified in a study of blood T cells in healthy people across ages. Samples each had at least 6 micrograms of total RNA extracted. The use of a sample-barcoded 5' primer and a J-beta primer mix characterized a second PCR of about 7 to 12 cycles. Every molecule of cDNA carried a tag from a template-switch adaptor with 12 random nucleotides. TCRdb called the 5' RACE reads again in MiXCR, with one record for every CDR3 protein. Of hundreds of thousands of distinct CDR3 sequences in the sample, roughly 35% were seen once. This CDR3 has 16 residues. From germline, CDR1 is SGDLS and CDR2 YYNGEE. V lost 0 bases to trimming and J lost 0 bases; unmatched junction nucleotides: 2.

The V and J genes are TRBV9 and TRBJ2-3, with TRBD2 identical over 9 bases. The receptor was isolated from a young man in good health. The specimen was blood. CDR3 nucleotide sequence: TGTGCCAGCAGCGTAGACGCGGGGGGGAGCACAGATACGCAGTATTTT. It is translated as CASSVDAGGSTDTQYF.